This T cell receptor beta chain was sequenced during a study of shared clonotypes between healthy human individuals. At the level of the study: Donors, aged 18 to 49, were two women and a few men.

Concerning this clone: Antigen: not known.

Genomic DNA belonging to each subset was distributed in equal measure over several immunoSEQ plates. Generated by immunoSEQ multiplex PCR, the TCRdb table keeps only in-frame clones and is missing some. The table lists about 1.1 million clones, approximately 80% of them singletons. Overall study findings and caveats: It was anticipated that sequencing depth would influence how many clonotypes donors shared. Generation probabilities were higher for clonotypes shared across all four sorted-subset donors than for unshared ones.

Input material: memory CD4+ T cells from PBMCs. The subset here: CD45RA-negative fraction. This sequence was found in a man between 18 and 29 years old in good health. Some clones in this sample may be carry-over from other donors' samples.

CDR3 nucleotides: TGTGCCAGCTCACCACCAAGAGGAAACTATGGCTACACCTTC. This encodes CASSPPRGNYGYTF. V gene TRBV18 combines with J gene TRBJ1-2; D ambiguous. This CDR3 comprises 14 residues. The V and J ends lost 0 bases and 2 bases respectively, with 7 bases between them. Germline V gives CDR1 KGHSH, CDR2 LQKENI.